The next 19 T cell receptor beta chains were all read from a single sample in a study of neurological immune-mediated disorders. TCRdb redid the calling of the 5' RACE reads with MiXCR, one entry per CDR3 protein. The sample has 30,000 to 35,000 distinct CDR3 sequences, roughly 25% seen once. Sequences were obtained from CD4+ T cells from blood. Receptors were obtained from a man aged 50 to 59 with HTLV-1-associated myelopathy (HAM/TSP).

This sequence joins TRBV20-1 and TRBJ1-1; D might be TRBD1 (5 bases). Between the trimmed V and J ends, which lost 6 bases and 2 bases, there was a span of 13 bases. The CDR3 loop spans 13 amino acids. Germline V CDR1 and CDR2: DFQATT, SNEGSKA (reference sequence). The CDR3 DNA sequence: TGCAGTGCCCCGGGGCAGGTTAACACTGAAGCTTTCTTT. It codes for CSAPGQVNTEAFF.

This clonotype was counted ten times or more. The CDR3 coding sequence is TGTGCCAGCAGCTTAACTGCAGGGAAAGTCCACGAGCAGTACTTC. Protein product: CASSLTAGKVHEQYF. The rearrangement joins TRBV7-3 to TRBJ2-7; maybe TRBD1 (5 bases). From germline, CDR1 is SGHTA and CDR2 FQGTGA. The CDR3 contains 15 residues. Trimming removed 0 bases from V and 5 bases from J, with 14 bases in between.

The gene calls are TRBV29-1 and TRBJ2-1; 8 bases are a match to TRBD2. This CDR3 has 14 amino acids. Trimming cost V 4 bases and J 8 bases; bases outside gene matches: 10. Germline V gene sequence: CDR1 SQVTM, CDR2 ANQGSEA. CDR3 bases: TGCAGCGTTGGCACCGGGGGGGCCGGCTATGAGCAGTTCTTC. Its translation is CSVGTGGAGYEQFF.

The table lists this clonotype with many counts. The V gene is TRBV24-1, the J gene TRBJ1-1; TRBD1 is a possible D gene (6 bases). Germline CDR1 is KGHDR and CDR2 is SFDVKD. The CDR3 sequence is 16 residues long. V gave up 5 bases and J gave up 0 bases, with 15 bases separating them. CDR3 sequence: CATSAGTRFVNTEAFF. In DNA, the CDR3 is TGTGCCACCAGTGCAGGGACACGTTTCGTGAACACTGAAGCTTTCTTT.

This clonotype has a handful of counts. V gene TRBV24-1 combines with J gene TRBJ2-2, with D perhaps TRBD2 (7 bases). The CDR3 runs 15 residues. Germline assignment: CDR1 KGHDR and CDR2 SFDVKD. With 0 bases removed from V and 5 bases from J, the gap between germline ends came to 9 bases. CDR3 region: CATSDLEGGTGELFF. CDR3 DNA: TGTGCCACCAGTGATTTGGAGGGGGGGACCGGGGAGCTGTTTTTT.

CDR3 in DNA: TGCAGCGTTGAAGATCTGTTGGGGACAGGTCGTGGCTACACCTTC. Protein: CSVEDLLGTGRGYTF. This chain uses TRBV29-1 with TRBJ1-2, with TRBD1 identical over 8 bases. Germline CDR1 and CDR2: SQVTM and ANQGSEA. The V segment lost 0 bases and the J segment 7 bases; nucleotides outside the gene matches: 10. This CDR3 has 15 amino acids.

This chain uses TRBV18 with TRBJ2-1; D not resolved. Germline V gives CDR1 KGHSH, CDR2 LQKENI. This CDR3 is built from 11 residues. Trimming left V 2 bases short and J 10 bases short, with 6 bases between. The CDR3 is CASSPDQEQFF. DNA for the CDR3: TGTGCCAGCTCACCAGACCAAGAGCAGTTCTTC.

This clonotype is termed medium-sized. The J gene is TRBJ2-1, the V gene TRBV12-3 or TRBV12-4; 10 nucleotides match TRBD2. This CDR3 is 17 amino acids long. V gave up 2 bases and J gave up 7 bases; unmatched junction bases: 11. Here the CDR3 DNA reads TGTGCCAGCAGTTTATCCCCATTGGGACTAGCGAATAATGAGCAGTTCTTC. Its translation is CASSLSPLGLANNEQFF.

This clonotype has a count of ten or more. The chain employs TRBV3-1 and TRBJ2-7, with D maybe TRBD1 (5 bases). This CDR3 has 14 amino acids. Germline-derived CDR1 and CDR2 are LGHDT and YNNKEL (reference sequence). V lost 0 bases and J lost 6, with 12 bases in between. The CDR3 reads CASSQDMGPVEQYF. The CDR3, as DNA: TGTGCCAGCAGCCAAGATATGGGGCCCGTCGAGCAGTACTTC.

V usage is TRBV20-1 and J usage is TRBJ2-1; 8 nucleotides align to TRBD2. CDR1 DFQATT and CDR2 SNEGSKA come from the germline V gene (reference sequence). The V segment lost 3 bases and the J segment 1 base; nucleotides outside the gene matches: 5. The CDR3 covers 15 residues. CDR3 nucleotides: TGCAGTGCTAGTGGGACTAGAATATCCTACAATGAGCAGTTCTTC. Translating gives CSASGTRISYNEQFF.

The V gene is TRBV5-1, the J gene TRBJ2-1; TRBD2 matches at 12 bases. CDR3 length: 16 amino acids. V shed 0 bases, J shed 7 bases, and the junction held 5 bases outside the gene matches. The germline CDR1 and CDR2 sequences are SGHRS and YFSETQ. The CDR3 nucleotides read TGCGCCAGCAGCTTGGTCGGTACTAGCGGGAGGAATGAGCAGTTCTTC. Translating it yields CASSLVGTSGRNEQFF.

This clonotype was picked up many times. The V call is TRBV20-1, the J call TRBJ1-3, with a possible D match to TRBD1 (5 bases). Germline V lookup: CDR1 DFQATT, CDR2 SNEGSKA (reference sequence). The CDR3 spans 13 residues. With 5 bases removed from V and 3 bases from J, the gap between germline ends came to 11 bases. The CDR3 reads CSAPGAGGNTIYF. CDR3 nucleotides: TGCAGTGCTCCCGGGGCTGGTGGAAACACCATATATTTT.

Details on this clonotype: Sequence at one end of the junction differs from germline and may be a read error. CDR3 sequence reads: CASSLPSGTGLTGANVLTF. The CDR3, as DNA: TGCGCCAGCAGCTTGCCTTCGGGGACAGGACTTACTGGGGCCAATGTCCTGACTTTC. The chain joins TRBV5-1 to TRBJ2-6; 8 positions agree with TRBD1. The CDR3 runs 19 residues. Looked up from germline, CDR1 is SGHRS and CDR2 is YFSETQ.

This clonotype was found many times. The chain combines TRBV20-1 with TRBJ2-1, with TRBD2 matching over 8 bases. Trimming cost V 5 bases and J 5 bases; bases outside gene matches: 5. The V gene's germline CDR1 is DFQATT and CDR2 SNEGSKA (reference sequence). This CDR3 has 13 residues. This chain's CDR3 is CSADSGTNNEQFF. CDR3 nucleotide sequence: TGCAGTGCTGATAGCGGGACCAACAATGAGCAGTTCTTC.

This clonotype is medium-sized (0.01 to 0.1%) within its sample. The genes are TRBV7-6 and TRBJ2-7; 8 bases map to TRBD1. Germline CDR1 and CDR2: SGHVS and FNYEAQ. The CDR3 runs 14 residues. With 5 bases clipped from V and 2 bases from J, the junction kept 5 bases outside the gene matches. CDR3: CASSTGTGPYEQYF. DNA for the CDR3: TGTGCCAGCAGCACCGGGACAGGCCCCTACGAGCAGTACTTC.

This clonotype was picked up many times. V and J are TRBV20-1 and TRBJ1-1, with 11 positions matching TRBD1. Germline V lookup: CDR1 DFQATT, CDR2 SNEGSKA (reference sequence). The CDR3 extends over 15 amino acids. V was pared by 5 bases and J by 10 bases, with 15 bases of the junction left unmatched. The CDR3 nucleotides read TGCAGTGCTCGCCACTCGAGTGGGACAGGGGGGATAGCTTTCTTT. This translates into CSARHSSGTGGIAFF.

The gene calls are TRBV29-1 and TRBJ2-7; the D gene is possibly TRBD2 (6 bases). This CDR3 has 11 amino acids. CDR1 is SQVTM and CDR2 is ANQGSEA in the germline V gene. Between the trimmed V and J ends, which lost 7 bases and 7 bases, there was a span of 14 bases. In nucleotides, the CDR3 is TGCAGCGCGGGGGAGCCTTGGGAGCAGTACTTC. This gives the protein CSAGEPWEQYF.

Many counts were recorded for this clonotype. This chain uses TRBV3-1 with TRBJ1-3; possibly TRBD1 for D (5 bases). V shed 3 bases and J shed 0 bases, with 9 bases lying between them. This CDR3 has 15 residues. Germline CDR1 and CDR2: LGHDT and YNNKEL (reference sequence). The CDR3 sequence is CASSHQGTSGNTIYF. The CDR3 DNA follows: TGTGCCAGCAGCCACCAAGGGACCTCTGGAAACACCATATATTTT.

This chain joins TRBV7-2 and TRBJ2-3; D might be TRBD2 (5 bases). The germline V and J ends were trimmed by 1 base and 1 base, with 12 bases remaining between them. This CDR3 region has 16 residues. Germline CDR1 and CDR2: SGHTA and FQGNSA. CDR3: CASSLVGRRGTDTQYF. CDR3 in DNA: TGTGCCAGCAGCTTAGTTGGCAGGCGGGGCACAGATACGCAGTATTTT.